The rows below give T cell receptor beta chains drawn from one sample of a study of blood T cell repertoires in COVID-19. This table comes from immunoSEQ multiplex PCR, and its TCRdb copy is limited to in-frame clones, with some not included. This sample carries about 150,000 clones, approximately 85% of them seen once, and the ten largest clones take under 0.8%. The specimen sequenced was peripheral blood. The receptor set was obtained from a man in his fifties or sixties with COVID-19, enrolled during active disease. The conserved cysteine and the conserved F or W are not part of the CDR3 here.

j_call v_call cdr3_aa
TRBJ1-1 TRBV28 ASRFGQLNTEAF
TRBJ2-3 TRBV4-2 ASSQDSGGTDTQY
TRBJ1-2 TRBV24-1 ATSDTRGYGYT
TRBJ1-2 TRBV7-2 ASSSRRPGYT
TRBJ1-1 TRBV20-1 SARERSQRNTEAF
TRBJ1-5 TRBV2 ASRGTEVQPQH
TRBJ1-5 TRBV11-2 ASSSQGNNQPQH
TRBJ1-6 TRBV19 ASSMFGGLNSPLH
TRBJ2-1 TRBV20-1 SALLHNEQF
TRBJ2-6 TRBV7-3 ASSLSQVSGANVLT
TRBJ1-1 TRBV29-1 SVLLNTEAF
TRBJ2-3 TRBV19 ASSTRDRVDTQY
TRBJ2-1 TRBV7-8 ASSSGTSGRTGEQF
TRBJ1-1 TRBV18 ASSIGGTEAF
TRBJ1-5 TRBV5-8 ASSLRQGPNQPQH
TRBJ1-2 TRBV24-1 ATKGNYGYT
TRBJ2-5 TRBV7-3 ASSSQPAGGSETQY
TRBJ1-2 TRBV27 ASKRKPGQGNYGYT
TRBJ2-1 TRBV11-3 ASSLNMGGGEQF
TRBJ1-3 TRBV5-1 ASSLEAGGSRNTIY
TRBJ1-6 TRBV19 ASGDTYNSPLH
TRBJ2-7 TRBV7-9 ASSLEVGGLLPYEQY
TRBJ2-3 TRBV2 ASSDRTSGGRDTQY
TRBJ1-1 TRBV5-4 ASSTGQDMNTEAF
TRBJ2-1 TRBV4-3 ASSQDPGTRGNEQF
TRBJ2-1 TRBV5-1 ASSWGDRGSYNEQF
TRBJ1-5 TRBV4-2 ASSPGTGGGNQPQH
TRBJ2-1 TRBV11-2 ASSSDGSSYNEQF
TRBJ2-7 TRBV5-4 ASSFGQGTYEQY
TRBJ2-1 TRBV4-3 ASSREGTSGRTEQF
TRBJ2-5 TRBV5-4 ASSTGPQSGGETQY
TRBJ1-3 TRBV6-5 ASRVHGSGNTIY
TRBJ1-4 TRBV19 ASSTSAFTNEKLF
TRBJ1-2 TRBV3-1/TRBV3-2 ASSQTDRAGYGYT
TRBJ1-5 TRBV20-1 SASREGGYSNQPQH
TRBJ2-4 TRBV5-5 ASIMGQGIWGAKNIQY
TRBJ1-1 TRBV7-2 ASSFPENTEAF
TRBJ1-2 TRBV7-8 ASSLATGSYGYT
TRBJ1-3 TRBV27 ASSPDRAAGNTIY
TRBJ2-3 TRBV11-3 ASSLMSDTQY
TRBJ1-4 TRBV14 ASSPGVPNEKLF
TRBJ1-5 TRBV30 AWQGKDWNQPQH
TRBJ1-1 TRBV11-2 ASSLGHSNTEAF
TRBJ2-3 TRBV2 ASSDVGRVDTQY
TRBJ1-6 TRBV4-3 ASSQADRGASPLH
TRBJ2-5 TRBV10-2 ASSESRVGSETQY
TRBJ2-5 TRBV6-5 ASTPGETQY
TRBJ1-4 TRBV4-3 ASSPESTGRDNEKLF